The rows below give T cell receptor beta chains drawn from one sample of a study of T cells in Graves' hyperthyroidism and ophthalmopathy. TCRdb ran MiXCR on the multiplex PCR reads and lists one entry per CDR3 protein. The sample holds approximately 600,000 distinct CDR3 sequences; 16% are singletons and the top ten take around 4%. Specimen: blood. The source is a woman under 40 with Graves' hyperthyroidism. The CDR3 runs from the conserved cysteine through the conserved F or W. Each record gives: clone size, D gene, J gene, V gene, CDR3 DNA, CDR3 protein. The D gene is left open where the match is weak. Clone size is given for some rows only: seen once, a few or many times, or a class if the clone is expanded.

many	NA	TRBJ2-7	TRBV28	TGTGCCAGCAGTCGGGTGAGGGGAAAGGAGCAGTACTTC	CASSRVRGKEQYF
few	NA	TRBJ2-7	TRBV27	TGTGCCAGCAGTTCTACCCTAGGGTTGACCTACGAGCAGTACTTC	CASSSTLGLTYEQYF
NA	NA	TRBJ2-7	TRBV7-3	TGTGCCAGCAGCTTAACGTTTGAGGTCCAGTACGAGCAGTACTTC	CASSLTFEVQYEQYF
many	TRBD2	TRBJ2-4	TRBV2	TGTGCCAGCAGTAGCGGGAGCGGGGACATTCAGTACTTC	CASSSGSGDIQYF
NA	TRBD1	TRBJ1-1	TRBV29-1	TGCAGCGTTGAAGGCCCCGGACAGGGGGACACTGAAGCTTTCTTT	CSVEGPGQGDTEAFF
few	NA	TRBJ2-4	TRBV5-6	TGTGCCAGCAGCTCCGGGGTTGGAAACATTCAGTACTTC	CASSSGVGNIQYF
NA	NA	TRBJ1-2	TRBV19	TGTGCCAGTAGGCCGGGCAGAATGGGCGGCTACACCTTC	CASRPGRMGGYTF
NA	NA	TRBJ1-1	TRBV7-2	TGTGCCAGCAGCTTAGCGAACATGAACACTGAAGCTTTCTTT	CASSLANMNTEAFF
many	NA	TRBJ2-7	TRBV11-2	TGTGCCAGCAGCTTAGATCTTCGGCCCTACGAGCAGTACTTC	CASSLDLRPYEQYF
many	NA	TRBJ2-6	TRBV30	TGTGCCTGGACGAGCGCTGGGGCCAACGTCCTGACTTTC	CAWTSAGANVLTF
NA	TRBD2	TRBJ2-3	TRBV6-4	TGTGCCAGCGCAGAATCAGCGGGGAGCACAGATACGCAGTATTTT	CASAESAGSTDTQYF
many	TRBD2	TRBJ2-7	TRBV13	TGTGCCAGCAGCTTAGGGACTAGCGGGAGAACCTACGAGCAGTACTTC	CASSLGTSGRTYEQYF
many	NA	TRBJ2-7	TRBV10-1	TGCGCCAGCAGTGCCCGCCTAGACCGATACGAGCAGTACTTC	CASSARLDRYEQYF
few	TRBD1	TRBJ1-6	TRBV5-5	TGTGCCAGCAGCCTGTACCCCGGACAGGGTAATTCACCCCTCCACTTT	CASSLYPGQGNSPLHF
many	NA	TRBJ1-2	TRBV28	TGTGCCAGCAGTTTGTGGCAGGGAACATATGGCTACACCTTC	CASSLWQGTYGYTF
many	TRBD2	TRBJ2-1	TRBV6-2/TRBV6-3	TGTGCCAGCAGTTCCGGGGACTACCGCAATGAGCAGTTCTTC	CASSSGDYRNEQFF
NA	TRBD2	TRBJ2-1	TRBV3-1	TGTGCCAGCAGCGGCCTGACTAGCGGGATCCTCTCCTACAATGAGCAGTTCTTC	CASSGLTSGILSYNEQFF
many	TRBD1	TRBJ1-5	TRBV6-1	TGTGCCAGCAGGGAGACAGGGCGGTACAATCAGCCCCAGCATTTT	CASRETGRYNQPQHF
few	NA	TRBJ2-7	TRBV6-2/TRBV6-3	TGTGCCAGCAGTTCCGGACCGGGAAGAGTGGAGCAGTACTTC	CASSSGPGRVEQYF
NA	NA	TRBJ1-6	TRBV29-1	TGCAGCGTTGCTGAGAGGAGCTCCTATAATTCACCCCTCCACTTT	CSVAERSSYNSPLHF
many	TRBD1	TRBJ1-1	TRBV3-1	TGTGCCAGCAGCCAAGTGGGCAGGGGGACGATTGAAGCTTTCTTT	CASSQVGRGTIEAFF
few	NA	TRBJ2-2	TRBV12-3/TRBV12-4	TGTGCCAGCAGTTTATTCCCCGGGGAGCTGTTTTTT	CASSLFPGELFF
many	TRBD1	TRBJ2-5	TRBV13	TGTGCCAGCAGCTTAGGCCAGGGGGCGAAGACCCAGTACTTC	CASSLGQGAKTQYF
once	NA	TRBJ2-2	TRBV6-1	TGTGCCAGCAGCCCCACCTCCCCATACACCGGGGAGCTGTTTTTT	CASSPTSPYTGELFF
few	NA	TRBJ1-2	TRBV10-2	TGCGCCAGCAGGGAACATAGGAATAACTATGGCTACACCTTC	CASREHRNNYGYTF
many	NA	TRBJ1-2	TRBV28	TGTGCCAGCAGTTTTTTAACTCAGTTAAGGCGTAACTATGGCTACACCTTC	CASSFLTQLRRNYGYTF
few	NA	TRBJ2-1	TRBV19	TGTGCCAGTAGTACAGTCGGCAGCCCCAGCAATGAGCAGTTCTTC	CASSTVGSPSNEQFF
few	TRBD1	TRBJ2-1	TRBV3-1	TGTGCCAGCAGCCAAGTTGGGACAGGGGGGCGGGAGGATGAGCAGTTCTTC	CASSQVGTGGREDEQFF